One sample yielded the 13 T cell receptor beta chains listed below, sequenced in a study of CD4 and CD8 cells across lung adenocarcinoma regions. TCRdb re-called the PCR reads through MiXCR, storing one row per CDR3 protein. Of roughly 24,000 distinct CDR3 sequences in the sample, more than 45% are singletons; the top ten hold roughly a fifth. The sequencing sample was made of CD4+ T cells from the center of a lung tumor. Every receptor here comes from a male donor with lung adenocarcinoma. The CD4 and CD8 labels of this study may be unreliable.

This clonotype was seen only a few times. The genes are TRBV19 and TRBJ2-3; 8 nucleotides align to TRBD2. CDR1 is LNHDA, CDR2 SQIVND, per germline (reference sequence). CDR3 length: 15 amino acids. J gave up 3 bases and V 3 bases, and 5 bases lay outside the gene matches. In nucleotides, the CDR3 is TGTGCCAGTAGTATCGGGACTAGTGTGACAGATACGCAGTATTTT. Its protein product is CASSIGTSVTDTQYF.

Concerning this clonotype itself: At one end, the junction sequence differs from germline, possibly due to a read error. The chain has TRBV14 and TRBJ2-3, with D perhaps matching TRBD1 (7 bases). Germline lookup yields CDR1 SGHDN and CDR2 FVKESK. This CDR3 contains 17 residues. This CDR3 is CASSQDAGGGSTDTQYF. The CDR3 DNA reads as TGTGCCAGCAGCCAGGACGCAGGGGGAGGCAGCACAGATACGCAGTATTTC.

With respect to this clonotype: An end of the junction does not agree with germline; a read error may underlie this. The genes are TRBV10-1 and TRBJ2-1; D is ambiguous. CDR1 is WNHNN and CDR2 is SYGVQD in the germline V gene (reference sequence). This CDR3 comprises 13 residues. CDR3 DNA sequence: TGCGCCAGTACTGAGGAAGCCCTGAAGGAGCGGTTCTTC. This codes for CASTEEALKERFF.

The CDR3 sequence is CASNPSGAGDNEQFF. In DNA form, the CDR3 reads TGTGCCAGCAACCCCAGCGGGGCTGGGGATAATGAGCAGTTCTTC. The chain couples TRBV6-2 or TRBV6-3 to TRBJ2-1; 7 nucleotides line up with TRBD2. CDR1 and CDR2 (germline): MNHEY, SVGEGT. The CDR3 is 15 amino acids. The V and J ends lost 7 bases and 7 bases, in that order; junction bases with no gene match: 13.

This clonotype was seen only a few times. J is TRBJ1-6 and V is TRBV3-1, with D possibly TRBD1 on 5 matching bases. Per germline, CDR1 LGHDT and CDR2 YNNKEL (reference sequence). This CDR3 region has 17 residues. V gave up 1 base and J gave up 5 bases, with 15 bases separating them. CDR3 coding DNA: TGTGCCAGCAGCCAAGGAGCTTGGGGGAGGAATAATTCACCCCTCCACTTT. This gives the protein CASSQGAWGRNNSPLHF.

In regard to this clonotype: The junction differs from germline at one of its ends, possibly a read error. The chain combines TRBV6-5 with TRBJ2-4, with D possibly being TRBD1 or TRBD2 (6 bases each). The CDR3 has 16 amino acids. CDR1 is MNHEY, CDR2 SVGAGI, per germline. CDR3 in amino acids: CATAVMGGGAKNTQYF. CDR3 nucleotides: TGTGCCACAGCAGTTATGGGGGGCGGAGCCAAAAATACGCAGTACTTT.

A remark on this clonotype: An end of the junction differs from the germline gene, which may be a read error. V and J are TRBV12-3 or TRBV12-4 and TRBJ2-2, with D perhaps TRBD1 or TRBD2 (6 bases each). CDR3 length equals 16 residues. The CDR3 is CASSDGTRGGGGALFF. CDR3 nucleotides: TGTGCCAGCTCCGACGGGACAAGGGGCGGCGGCGGGGCGCTGTTTTTT.

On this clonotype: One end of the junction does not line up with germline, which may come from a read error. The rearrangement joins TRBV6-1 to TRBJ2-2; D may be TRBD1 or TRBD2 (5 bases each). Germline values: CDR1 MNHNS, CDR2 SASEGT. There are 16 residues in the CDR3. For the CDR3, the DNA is TGTGCCAGCAGTGGACTCCAGGCAGGGAGCACAGATGAGCTGTATTTT. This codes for CASSGLQAGSTDELYF.

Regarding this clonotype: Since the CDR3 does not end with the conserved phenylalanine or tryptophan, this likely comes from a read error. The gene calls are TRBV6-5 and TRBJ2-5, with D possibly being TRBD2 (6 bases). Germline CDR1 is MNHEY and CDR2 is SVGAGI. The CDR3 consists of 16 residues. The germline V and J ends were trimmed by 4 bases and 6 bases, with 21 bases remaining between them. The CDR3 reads CASSSGSVVGGKTQYS. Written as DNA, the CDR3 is TGTGCCAGCAGTTCTGGCTCGGTGGTGGGGGGAAAGACCCAGTACTCG.

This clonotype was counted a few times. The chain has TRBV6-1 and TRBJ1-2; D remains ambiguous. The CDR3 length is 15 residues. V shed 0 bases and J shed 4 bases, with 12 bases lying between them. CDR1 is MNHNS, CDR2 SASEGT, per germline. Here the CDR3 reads CASSEAVWDFYGYTF. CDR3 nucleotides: TGTGCCAGCAGTGAAGCCGTGTGGGATTTCTATGGCTACACCTTC.

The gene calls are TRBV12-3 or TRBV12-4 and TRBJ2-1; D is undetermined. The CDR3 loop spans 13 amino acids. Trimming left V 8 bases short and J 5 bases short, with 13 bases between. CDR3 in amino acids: CASGLSPNNEQFF. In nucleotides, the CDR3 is TGTGCCAGCGGTCTGTCACCCAACAATGAGCAGTTCTTC.

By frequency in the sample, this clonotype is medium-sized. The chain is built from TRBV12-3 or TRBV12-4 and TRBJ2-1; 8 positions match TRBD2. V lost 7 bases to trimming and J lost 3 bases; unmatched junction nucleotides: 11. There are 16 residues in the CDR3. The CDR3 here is CASTPLSGKDYNEQFF. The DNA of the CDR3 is TGTGCCAGCACCCCGCTTAGCGGGAAGGACTACAATGAGCAGTTCTTC.

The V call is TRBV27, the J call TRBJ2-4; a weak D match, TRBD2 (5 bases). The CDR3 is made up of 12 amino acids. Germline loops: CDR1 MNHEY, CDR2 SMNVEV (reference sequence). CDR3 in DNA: TGTGCGGGCAGCCGAGGGAAAAACACGCAGTACTTC. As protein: CAGSRGKNTQYF.